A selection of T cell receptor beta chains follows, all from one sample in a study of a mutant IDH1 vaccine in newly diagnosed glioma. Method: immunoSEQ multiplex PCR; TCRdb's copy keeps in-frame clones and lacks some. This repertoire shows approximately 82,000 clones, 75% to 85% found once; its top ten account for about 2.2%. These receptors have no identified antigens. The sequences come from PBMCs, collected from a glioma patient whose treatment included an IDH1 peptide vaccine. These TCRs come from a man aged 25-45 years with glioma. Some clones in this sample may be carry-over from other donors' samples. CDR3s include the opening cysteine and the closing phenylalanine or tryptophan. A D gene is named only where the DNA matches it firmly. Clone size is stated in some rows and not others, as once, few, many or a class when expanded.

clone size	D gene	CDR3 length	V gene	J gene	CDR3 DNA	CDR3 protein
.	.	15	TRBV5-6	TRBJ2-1	TGTGCCAGCAGCTCTAAGGGACGGAACCCCAATGAGCAGTTCTTC	CASSSKGRNPNEQFF
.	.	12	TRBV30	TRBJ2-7	TGTGCCTGGAAAACTGGGTCCTACGAGCAGTACTTC	CAWKTGSYEQYF
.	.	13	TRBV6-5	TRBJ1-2	TGTGCCAGCAGTTATCGCGGAGGGATAGGCTACACCTTC	CASSYRGGIGYTF
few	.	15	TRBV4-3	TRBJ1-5	TGCGCCAGCAGCCAAGAGAGCGCACCGGGACAGCCCCAGCATTTT	CASSQESAPGQPQHF
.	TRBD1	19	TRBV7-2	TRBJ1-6	TGTGCCAGCAGCTTAGTGTACCGCGACAGGGTATCGGGTAATTCACCCCTCCACTTT	CASSLVYRDRVSGNSPLHF
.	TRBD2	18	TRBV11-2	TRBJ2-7	TGTGCCAGCAGCCCCGATGGGCTAGCGGGAGTAAGGTCCTACGAGCAGTACTTC	CASSPDGLAGVRSYEQYF
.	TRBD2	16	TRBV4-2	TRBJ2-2	TGTGCCAGCAGCCCGGGGACTAGCGGAAGGACCGGGGAGCTGTTTTTT	CASSPGTSGRTGELFF
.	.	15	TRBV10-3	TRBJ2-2	TGTGCCATCAGTGGGGCAGGGGCCCGCGGCGGGGAGCTGTTTTTT	CAISGAGARGGELFF
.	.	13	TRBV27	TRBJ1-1	TGTGCCAGCAGTTTTGGTTTAAACGCTGAAGCTTTCTTT	CASSFGLNAEAFF
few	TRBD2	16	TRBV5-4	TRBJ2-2	TGTGCCAGCAGCCTTTCTAGCGGGAGCAAGGCCGGGGAGCTGTTTTTT	CASSLSSGSKAGELFF
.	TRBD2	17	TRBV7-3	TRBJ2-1	TGTGCCAGCAGCCCCGCGACTGGGAGCGGGAGGGAGAATGAGCAGTTCTTC	CASSPATGSGRENEQFF
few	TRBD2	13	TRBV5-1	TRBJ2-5	TGCGCCAGCAGAGCGGGGGGCCAAGAGACCCAGTACTTC	CASRAGGQETQYF
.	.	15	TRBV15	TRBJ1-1	TGTGCCACCAGCAGAAGGGGACGGACGAACACTGAAGCTTTCTTT	CATSRRGRTNTEAFF
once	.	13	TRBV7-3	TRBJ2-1	TGTGCCAGCAGCTTAACGAGCAGGAATGAGCAGTTCTTC	CASSLTSRNEQFF
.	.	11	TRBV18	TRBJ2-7	TGTGCCAGCTCACGTGATTACGAGCAGTACTTC	CASSRDYEQYF
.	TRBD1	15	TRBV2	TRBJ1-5	TGTGCCACTAAGCGGGACAGTGGAGGCAATCAGCCCCAGCATTTT	CATKRDSGGNQPQHF
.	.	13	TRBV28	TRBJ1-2	TGTGCCAGCAGGCCCAGCAACAGCTATGGCTACACCTTC	CASRPSNSYGYTF
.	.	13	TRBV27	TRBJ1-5	TGTGCCAGCATGGAAGCGGGCGGTCAGCCCCAGCATTTT	CASMEAGGQPQHF
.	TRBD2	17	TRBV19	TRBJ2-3	TGTGCCAGTAGTCCGATCCTAGCGGGAGATTACACAGATACGCAGTATTTT	CASSPILAGDYTDTQYF
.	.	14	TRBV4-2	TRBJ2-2	TGTGCCAGCAGCCAAGAACCGGGTAGCGGGGAGCTGTTTTTT	CASSQEPGSGELFF
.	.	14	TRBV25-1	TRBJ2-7	TGTGCCAGCAGTGACCTTAGTAGCGTCTACGAGCAGTACTTC	CASSDLSSVYEQYF
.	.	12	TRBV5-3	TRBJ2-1	TGTGCCAGGCAACTGGGCGAACGGGAGCAGTTCTTC	CARQLGEREQFF
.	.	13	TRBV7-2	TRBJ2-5	TGTGCCAGCAGCTTCTCAACAGGGGAGACCCAGTACTTC	CASSFSTGETQYF
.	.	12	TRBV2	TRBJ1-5	TGTGCCAGCAGTGGGGGTAATCAGCCCCAGCATTTT	CASSGGNQPQHF
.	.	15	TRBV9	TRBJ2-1	TGTGCCAGCAGCCCTCGGGCCTTGGGGGGTGGTGAGCAGTTCTTC	CASSPRALGGGEQFF
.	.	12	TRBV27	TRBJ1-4	TGTGCCAGCAGCCTCCGGGGGGAAAAACTGTTTTTT	CASSLRGEKLFF
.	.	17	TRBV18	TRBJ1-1	TGTGCCAGCTCACCACCTCACAGGGAGGGGAGGAACACTGAAGCCTTCTTT	CASSPPHREGRNTEAFF
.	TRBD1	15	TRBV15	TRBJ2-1	TGTGCCACCAGCAGAAGGGGACAGTCCTACAATGAGCAGTTCTTC	CATSRRGQSYNEQFF
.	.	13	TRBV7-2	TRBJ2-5	TGTGCCAGCAGCTTCGTCCACCAAAAGACCCAGTACTTC	CASSFVHQKTQYF
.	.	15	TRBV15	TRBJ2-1	TGTGCCACCAGCAGCAGGAGGGCCTCATACAATGAGCAGTTCTTC	CATSSRRASYNEQFF
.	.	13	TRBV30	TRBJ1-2	TGTGCCTGGAGTGGCAGCCCTAACTATGGCTACACCTTC	CAWSGSPNYGYTF
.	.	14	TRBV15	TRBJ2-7	TGTGCCACCAGCAGAGATATGGTTGTCTACGAGCAGTACTTC	CATSRDMVVYEQYF
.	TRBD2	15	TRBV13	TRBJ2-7	TGTGCCAGCAGCTTAAGGACTAGCGGACCCTACGAGCAGTACTTC	CASSLRTSGPYEQYF
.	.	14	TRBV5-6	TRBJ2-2	TGTGCCAGCTCGGGACGGGTCGGGACCGGGGAGCTGTTTTTT	CASSGRVGTGELFF
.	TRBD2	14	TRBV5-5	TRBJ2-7	TGTGCCAGCAGCTTGGCGGGAGGGCCCGCCGAGCAGTACTTC	CASSLAGGPAEQYF
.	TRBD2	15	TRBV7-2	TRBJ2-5	TGTGCCAGCAGCTTTAGCGGGAGAGACCAAGAGACCCAGTACTTC	CASSFSGRDQETQYF
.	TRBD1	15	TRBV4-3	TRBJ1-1	TGCGCCAGCAGCTGGGGACAGGGGCTGAACACTGAAGCTTTCTTT	CASSWGQGLNTEAFF
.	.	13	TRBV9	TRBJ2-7	TGTGCCAGCAGCTTAGCCAGGGCCTACGAGCAGTACTTC	CASSLARAYEQYF
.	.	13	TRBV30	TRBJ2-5	TGTGCCTGGAGTGTGAGGGGGCAAGAGACCCAGTACTTC	CAWSVRGQETQYF
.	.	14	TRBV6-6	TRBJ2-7	TGTGCCAGCAGTTACGAGGGTAACTCCTACGAGCAGTACTTC	CASSYEGNSYEQYF
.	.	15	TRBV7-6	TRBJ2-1	TGTGCCAGCAGCTTAGCCGGTCCTACAGAGAGTGAGCAGTTCTTC	CASSLAGPTESEQFF